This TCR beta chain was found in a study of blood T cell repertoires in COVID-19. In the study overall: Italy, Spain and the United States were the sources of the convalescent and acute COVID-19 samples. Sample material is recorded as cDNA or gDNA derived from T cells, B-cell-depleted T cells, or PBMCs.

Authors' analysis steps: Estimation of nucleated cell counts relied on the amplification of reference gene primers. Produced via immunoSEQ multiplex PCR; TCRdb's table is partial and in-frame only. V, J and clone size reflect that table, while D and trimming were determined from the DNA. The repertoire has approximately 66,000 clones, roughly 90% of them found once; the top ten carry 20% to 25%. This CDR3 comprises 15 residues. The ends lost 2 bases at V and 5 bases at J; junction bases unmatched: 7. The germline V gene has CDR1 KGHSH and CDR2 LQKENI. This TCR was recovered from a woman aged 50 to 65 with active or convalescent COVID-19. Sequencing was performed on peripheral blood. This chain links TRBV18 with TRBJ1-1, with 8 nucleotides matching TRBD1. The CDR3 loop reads CASSPTRGRETEAFF. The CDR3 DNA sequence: TGTGCCAGCTCACCAACCAGGGGGCGCGAGACTGAAGCTTTCTTT.